The 21 T cell receptor beta chains below all came from one sample that was sequenced in a study of siplizumab effects on memory and regulatory T cells. Only in-frame clones appear in the TCRdb table, and some are missing; sequencing was by immunoSEQ multiplex PCR. This repertoire shows 50,000 to 55,000 clones, over 90% found once; its top ten account for roughly 17%. Input material: CD8+ T cells sorted from blood. Receptor source: a human donor in good health.

The rearrangement uses TRBV29-1 and TRBJ1-1; 7 bases map to TRBD1. J was trimmed by 2 bases and V by 6 bases; bases with no gene match: 12. The CDR3 has 15 residues. Germline lookup yields CDR1 SQVTM and CDR2 ANQGSEA. Here the CDR3 reads CSVRGAERGNTEAFF. DNA for the CDR3: TGCAGCGTCAGGGGGGCTGAGAGGGGAAACACTGAAGCTTTCTTT.

This chain uses TRBV5-4 with TRBJ2-1; unclear D gene. The V end lost 4 bases, the J end lost 8 bases, and 10 bases lay between the germline ends. The CDR3 loop spans 12 amino acids. Germline V gene data show CDR1 as SGHNT and CDR2 as YYREEE (reference sequence). CDR3 loop: CASSGRVDEQFF. In DNA, the CDR3 is TGTGCCAGCAGCGGCCGGGTCGATGAGCAGTTCTTC.

The chain is built from TRBV10-3 and TRBJ2-7; the D gene is possibly TRBD2 (5 bases). Germline CDR1 reads ENHRY; CDR2 reads SYGVKD. This CDR3 contains 13 residues. The germline V and J ends were trimmed by 3 bases and 2 bases, with 8 bases remaining between them. The CDR3 region has the DNA TGTGCCATCAGTGAAAAGGGAGCCTACGAGCAGTACTTC. It specifies CAISEKGAYEQYF.

V usage is TRBV28 and J usage is TRBJ1-1; D is undetermined. The CDR3 is 11 residues long. V was cut by 6 bases and J by 7 bases, with 9 bases left in between. Germline V gene sequence: CDR1 MDHEN, CDR2 SYDVKM. The CDR3 sequence: CASRYAVEAFF. The CDR3 DNA reads TGTGCCAGCAGGTATGCGGTTGAAGCTTTCTTT.

CDR3 in DNA: TGTGCCAGCAGCGATAGGGGTAACTATGGCTACACCTTC. Amino acid sequence: CASSDRGNYGYTF. The rearrangement uses TRBV7-9 and TRBJ1-2; tentative D call: TRBD1 (5 bases). Trimming took off 5 bases at V and 1 base at J, with 8 bases between the two ends. The germline gives CDR1 SEHNR, CDR2 FQNEAQ (reference sequence). The CDR3 runs to 13 residues.

The chain employs TRBV10-1 and TRBJ1-5; D is unclear. The CDR3 runs to 12 residues. The germline gives CDR1 WNHNN, CDR2 SYGVQD (reference sequence). V gave up 3 bases and J gave up 10 bases, with 10 bases separating them. The CDR3 sequence: CASSDSFGPQHF. The CDR3 nucleotides are TGCGCCAGCAGTGATAGCTTTGGTCCCCAGCATTTT.

The rearrangement links TRBV7-6 to TRBJ2-7; perhaps TRBD2 as D (5 bases). V lost 0 bases and J 6 bases, leaving 15 bases between the germline ends. The germline gives CDR1 SGHVS, CDR2 FNYEAQ. The length of the CDR3 is 15 residues. DNA for the CDR3: TGTGCCAGCAGCTTAGCGGGAGAATCCCCTACCGAGCAGTACTTC. It specifies CASSLAGESPTEQYF.

V and J are TRBV7-9 and TRBJ1-2; no definite D call. Trimming removed 4 bases from V and 10 bases from J, with 13 bases in between. CDR1 SEHNR and CDR2 FQNEAQ come from the germline V gene (reference sequence). This CDR3 comprises 12 residues. The CDR3 spells CASSSPTGNYTF. In DNA, the CDR3 is TGTGCCAGCAGCTCCCCGACGGGAAACTACACCTTC.

V and J are TRBV27 and TRBJ2-7; 8 bases are a match to TRBD1. The junction had 5 bases not matched to a gene; V was cut back by 2 bases and J by 2 bases. The CDR3 has 15 amino acids. CDR1 MNHEY and CDR2 SMNVEV come from the germline V gene (reference sequence). The CDR3 DNA follows: TGTGCCAGCAGTTTAACGACAGGGGTCCCCTACGAGCAGTACTTC. Translation: CASSLTTGVPYEQYF.

The chain links TRBV28 to TRBJ1-1; D is perhaps TRBD1 (5 bases). Trimming left V 8 bases short and J 4 bases short, with 8 bases between. Per the germline V gene, CDR1 is MDHEN and CDR2 is SYDVKM. The CDR3 totals 11 residues. CDR3 amino acids: CASWGGTEAFF. The CDR3 DNA reads as TGTGCCAGCTGGGGGGGCACTGAAGCTTTCTTT.

This clone turned up a few times. The genes are TRBV7-2 and TRBJ2-1, with 9 bases identical to TRBD1. Germline loops: CDR1 SGHTA, CDR2 FQGNSA. The trim removed 5 bases at V and 6 bases at J, leaving 5 bases unmatched. This CDR3 contains 14 residues. Here the CDR3 DNA reads TGTGCCAGCAGCCCGGGGACAGGGAGCAATGAGCAGTTCTTC. Translated: CASSPGTGSNEQFF.

This sequence joins TRBV28 and TRBJ1-4; D ambiguous. The V end lost 4 bases, the J end lost 10 bases, and 19 bases lay between the germline ends. CDR3 length: 15 residues. Germline V CDR1 and CDR2: MDHEN, SYDVKM. The CDR3 protein is CASSWEPYRSGKLFF. The CDR3 bases are TGTGCCAGCAGTTGGGAACCTTATCGATCGGGAAAACTGTTTTTT.

The rearrangement joins TRBV20-1 to TRBJ1-1; the D is unclear. This CDR3 region has 8 residues. V was clipped by 6 bases and J by 11 bases, with 7 bases between them. Germline V lookup: CDR1 DFQATT, CDR2 SNEGSKA (reference sequence). This CDR3 is CSAPIAFF. As DNA, the CDR3 is TGCAGTGCCCCTATTGCTTTCTTT.

V and J are TRBV7-9 and TRBJ2-2; TRBD1 matches 11 bases. The CDR3 has 15 amino acids. The junction had 4 bases not matched to a gene; V was cut back by 6 bases and J by 4 bases. Germline lookup yields CDR1 SEHNR and CDR2 FQNEAQ (reference sequence). The CDR3 DNA is TGTGCCAGCAGTGGGGACAGGGGGTTCACCGGGGAGCTGTTTTTT. It translates to CASSGDRGFTGELFF.

V is TRBV4-1 and J is TRBJ2-2; D is unclear. This CDR3 region has 13 residues. V shed 4 bases and J shed 1 base, with 4 bases lying between them. The germline gives CDR1 MGHRA, CDR2 YSYEKL. The CDR3 region is CASSRENTGELFF. In nucleotides, the CDR3 is TGCGCCAGCAGCCGGGAGAACACCGGGGAGCTGTTTTTT.

The chain recombines TRBV9 with TRBJ2-5; D is perhaps TRBD1 or TRBD2 (5 bases each). Germline values: CDR1 SGDLS, CDR2 YYNGEE. Trimming pared 3 bases from V and 0 bases from J, leaving 15 bases between. The CDR3 sequence is 16 residues long. DNA for the CDR3: TGTGCCAGCAGCGGGGGAAGAGGGACCGACCAAGAGACCCAGTACTTC. It specifies CASSGGRGTDQETQYF.

This chain links TRBV7-9 with TRBJ1-2; D is unclear. The germline V and J ends were trimmed by 3 bases and 4 bases, with 18 bases remaining between them. The CDR3 covers 16 residues. The germline V gene encodes CDR1 SEHNR and CDR2 FQNEAQ (reference sequence). For the CDR3, the DNA is TGTGCCAGCAGCTTGCATGAGAATAGGATATCCTATGGCTACACCTTC. Its translation: CASSLHENRISYGYTF.

V usage is TRBV6-1 and J usage is TRBJ2-7; D might be TRBD1 (5 bases). With 7 bases removed from V and 3 bases from J, the gap between germline ends came to 13 bases. The V gene's germline CDR1 is MNHNS and CDR2 SASEGT. This CDR3 comprises 13 residues. CDR3 in amino acids: CASTTGSYYEQYF. CDR3 nucleotides: TGTGCCAGCACTACAGGTTCCTACTACGAGCAGTACTTC.

The rearrangement joins TRBV29-1 to TRBJ2-1; D unresolved. Trimming shortened V by 5 bases and J by 10 bases, and 15 bases separated the two germline ends. CDR1 and CDR2 (germline): SQVTM, ANQGSEA. The CDR3 contains 12 residues. The DNA of the CDR3 is TGCAGCGTTTCCGCCAGGACCGAGGAGCAGTTCTTC. Its protein is CSVSARTEEQFF.

The V gene is TRBV27, the J gene TRBJ1-5, with unresolved D. V was cut by 2 bases and J by 9 bases, with 11 bases left in between. The length of the CDR3 is 13 residues. CDR1 and CDR2 from the germline V gene are MNHEY and SMNVEV (reference sequence). CDR3 in amino acids: CASSLGPLGPQHF. The DNA of the CDR3 is TGTGCCAGCAGTTTAGGACCGTTGGGGCCCCAGCATTTT.

This clone was seen a few times. This chain uses TRBV4-1 with TRBJ1-1, with 9 bases aligning to TRBD1. The CDR3 is 12 amino acids. Germline CDR1 reads MGHRA; CDR2 reads YSYEKL. Trimming at V came to 4 bases and at J to 11 bases, leaving 5 bases not matched to a gene. The CDR3: CASSPGQGDAFF. CDR3 nucleotides: TGCGCCAGCAGCCCGGGACAGGGCGACGCTTTCTTT.